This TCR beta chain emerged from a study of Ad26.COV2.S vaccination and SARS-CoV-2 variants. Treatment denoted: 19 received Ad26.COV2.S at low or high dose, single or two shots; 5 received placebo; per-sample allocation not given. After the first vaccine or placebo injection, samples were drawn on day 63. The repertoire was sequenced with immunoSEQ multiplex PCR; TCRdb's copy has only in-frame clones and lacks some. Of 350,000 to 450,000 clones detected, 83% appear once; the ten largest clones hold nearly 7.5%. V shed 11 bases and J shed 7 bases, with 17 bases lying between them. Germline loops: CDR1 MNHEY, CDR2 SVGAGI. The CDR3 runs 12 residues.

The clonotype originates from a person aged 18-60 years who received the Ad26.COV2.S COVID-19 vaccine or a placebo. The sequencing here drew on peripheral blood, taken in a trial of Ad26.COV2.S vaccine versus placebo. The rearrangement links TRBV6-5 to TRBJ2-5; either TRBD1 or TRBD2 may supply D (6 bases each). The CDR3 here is CAAGPRGGTQYF. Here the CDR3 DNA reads TGTGCCGCGGGGCCCAGGGGTGGGACCCAGTACTTC.